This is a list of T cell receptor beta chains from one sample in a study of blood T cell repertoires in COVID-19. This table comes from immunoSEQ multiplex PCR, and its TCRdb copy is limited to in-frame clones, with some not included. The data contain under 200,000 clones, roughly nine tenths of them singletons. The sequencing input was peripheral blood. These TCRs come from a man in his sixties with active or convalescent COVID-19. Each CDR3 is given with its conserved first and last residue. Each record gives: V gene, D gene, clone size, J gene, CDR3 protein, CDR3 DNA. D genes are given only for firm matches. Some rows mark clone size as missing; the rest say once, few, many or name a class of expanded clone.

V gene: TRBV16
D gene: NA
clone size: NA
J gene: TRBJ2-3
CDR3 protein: CASSPHRDTDTQYF
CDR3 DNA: TGTGCCAGCAGCCCCCACCGGGACACAGATACGCAGTATTTT

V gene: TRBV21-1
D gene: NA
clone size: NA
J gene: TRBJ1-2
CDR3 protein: CASSSSQDGYTF
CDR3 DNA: TGTGCCAGCAGCAGTTCCCAGGATGGCTACACCTTC

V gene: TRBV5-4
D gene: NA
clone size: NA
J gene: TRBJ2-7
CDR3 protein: CASSFYGPRRAGESYEQYF
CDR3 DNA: TGTGCCAGCAGCTTCTATGGCCCCAGGAGGGCAGGAGAATCTTACGAGCAGTACTTC

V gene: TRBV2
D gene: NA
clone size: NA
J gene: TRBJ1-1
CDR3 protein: CASSSQDSPSLRNTEAFF
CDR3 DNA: TGTGCCAGCAGTTCGCAGGACAGCCCATCCCTACGGAACACTGAAGCTTTCTTT

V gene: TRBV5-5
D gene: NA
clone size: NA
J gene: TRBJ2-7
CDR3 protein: CASSLGVQGPILSYEQYF
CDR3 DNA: TGTGCCAGCAGCTTAGGAGTCCAGGGTCCCATACTTTCCTACGAGCAGTACTTC

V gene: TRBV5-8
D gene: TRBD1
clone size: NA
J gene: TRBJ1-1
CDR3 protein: CASSRDRQLPEAFF
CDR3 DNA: TGTGCCAGCAGCCGGGACAGGCAGCTTCCTGAAGCTTTCTTT

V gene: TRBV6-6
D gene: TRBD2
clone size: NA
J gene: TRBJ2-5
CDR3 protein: CASSPLAGEETQYF
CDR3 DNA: TGTGCCAGCAGTCCACTAGCGGGGGAGGAGACCCAGTACTTC

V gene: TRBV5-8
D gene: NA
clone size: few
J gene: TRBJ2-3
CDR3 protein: CASSLRFTDTQYF
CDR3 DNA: TGTGCCAGCAGCTTGCGTTTCACAGATACGCAGTATTTT

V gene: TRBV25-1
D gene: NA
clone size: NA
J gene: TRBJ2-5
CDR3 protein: CASSEGDTLETQYF
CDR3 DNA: TGTGCCAGCAGTGAGGGGGACACCCTAGAGACCCAGTACTTC

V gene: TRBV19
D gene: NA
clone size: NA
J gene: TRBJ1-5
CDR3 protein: CASSIPGALSQPQHF
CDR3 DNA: TGTGCCAGTAGTATCCCTGGAGCGCTCAGTCAGCCCCAGCATTTT

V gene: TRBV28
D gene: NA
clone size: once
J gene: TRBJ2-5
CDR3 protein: CASSLRWAQETQYF
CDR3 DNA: TGTGCCAGCAGTCTTCGGTGGGCGCAAGAGACCCAGTACTTC

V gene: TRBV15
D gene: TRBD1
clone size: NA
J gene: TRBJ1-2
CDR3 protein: CATSREGGQGYTF
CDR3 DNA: TGTGCCACCAGCAGAGAAGGGGGCCAAGGCTACACCTTC

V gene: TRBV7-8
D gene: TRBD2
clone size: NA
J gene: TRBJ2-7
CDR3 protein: CASSSLWLAVSYEQYF
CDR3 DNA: TGTGCCAGCAGCTCCCTTTGGCTAGCGGTCTCCTACGAGCAGTACTTC

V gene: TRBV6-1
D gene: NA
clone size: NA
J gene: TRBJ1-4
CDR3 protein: CASSEAFDGRVFF
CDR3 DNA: TGTGCCAGCAGTGAAGCTTTCGACGGCCGGGTGTTTTTT

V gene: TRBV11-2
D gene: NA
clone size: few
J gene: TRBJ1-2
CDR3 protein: CASSFRQGYTF
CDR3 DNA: TGTGCCAGCAGCTTCCGACAGGGCTACACCTTC

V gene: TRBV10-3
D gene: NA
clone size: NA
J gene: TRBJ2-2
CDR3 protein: CAISEYVQSTGELFF
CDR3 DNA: TGTGCCATCAGTGAGTATGTACAGAGCACCGGGGAGCTGTTTTTT

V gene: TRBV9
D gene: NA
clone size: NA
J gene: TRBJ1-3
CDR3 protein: CASSVGIGGRHSGNTIYF
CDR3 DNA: TGTGCCAGCAGCGTAGGGATCGGCGGTCGGCACTCTGGAAACACCATATATTTT

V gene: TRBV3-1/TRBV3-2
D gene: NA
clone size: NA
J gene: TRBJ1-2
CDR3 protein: CASSPQGDYYGYTF
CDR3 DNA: TGTGCCAGCAGCCCCCAAGGGGATTATTATGGCTACACCTTC

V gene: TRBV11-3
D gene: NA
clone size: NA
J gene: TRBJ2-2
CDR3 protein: CASSLGIALTGGELFF
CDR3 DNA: TGTGCCAGCAGCTTGGGTATCGCTCTAACAGGCGGGGAGCTGTTTTTT

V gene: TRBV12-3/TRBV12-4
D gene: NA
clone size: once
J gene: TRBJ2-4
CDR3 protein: CASSPGDIQYF
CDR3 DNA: TGTGCCAGCAGCCCCGGGGACATTCAGTACTTC

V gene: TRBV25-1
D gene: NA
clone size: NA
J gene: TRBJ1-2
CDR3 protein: CASSERQDDALVYGYTF
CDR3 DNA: TGTGCCAGCAGTGAGAGACAGGATGACGCTCTAGTCTATGGCTACACCTTC

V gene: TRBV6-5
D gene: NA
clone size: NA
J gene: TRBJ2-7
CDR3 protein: CASSLGQGGYEQYF
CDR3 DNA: TGTGCCAGCAGCCTCGGGCAGGGAGGCTACGAGCAGTACTTC

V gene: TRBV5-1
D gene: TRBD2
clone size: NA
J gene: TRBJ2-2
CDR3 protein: CASSSLAGGNTGELFF
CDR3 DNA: TGCGCCAGCAGTTCCCTAGCGGGGGGGAACACCGGGGAGCTGTTTTTT

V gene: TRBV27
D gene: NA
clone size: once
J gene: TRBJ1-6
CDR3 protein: CASSLVRQAYNSPLHF
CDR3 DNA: TGTGCCAGCAGTTTGGTTCGACAGGCCTATAATTCACCCCTCCACTTT

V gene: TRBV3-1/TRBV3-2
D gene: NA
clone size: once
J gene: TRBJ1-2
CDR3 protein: CASSPRGGGYTF
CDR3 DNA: TGTGCCAGCAGCCCTCGGGGGGGTGGCTACACCTTC

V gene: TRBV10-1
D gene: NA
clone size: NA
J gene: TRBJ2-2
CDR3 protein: CASSFSWGAGELFF
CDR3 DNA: TGCGCCAGCAGTTTCTCCTGGGGCGCCGGGGAGCTGTTTTTT

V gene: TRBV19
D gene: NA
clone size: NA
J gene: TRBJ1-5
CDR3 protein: CASSIFSRQPQHF
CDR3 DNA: TGTGCCAGTAGTATTTTTTCGCGCCAGCCCCAGCATTTT

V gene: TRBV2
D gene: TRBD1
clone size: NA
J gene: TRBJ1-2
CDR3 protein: CASSFDRVSAGYTF
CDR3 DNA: TGTGCCAGCAGTTTTGACAGGGTTTCTGCTGGCTACACCTTC

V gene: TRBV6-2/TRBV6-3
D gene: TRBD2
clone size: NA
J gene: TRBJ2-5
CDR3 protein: CASSRLGGRETQYF
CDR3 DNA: TGTGCCAGCAGTCGTCTCGGGGGGAGAGAGACCCAGTACTTC

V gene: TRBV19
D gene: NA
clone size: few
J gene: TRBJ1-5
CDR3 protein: CASTLSQGYQPQHF
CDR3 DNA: TGTGCCAGTACCCTATCACAGGGCTACCAGCCCCAGCATTTT

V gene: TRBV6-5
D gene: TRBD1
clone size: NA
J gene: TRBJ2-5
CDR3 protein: CASRDQRDSRETQYF
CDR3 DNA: TGTGCCAGCAGAGATCAGAGGGACAGCAGAGAGACCCAGTACTTC

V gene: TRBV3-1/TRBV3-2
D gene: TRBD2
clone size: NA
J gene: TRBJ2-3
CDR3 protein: CASSRSGMFTQYF
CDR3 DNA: TGTGCCAGCAGCCGTAGCGGGATGTTTACGCAGTATTTT

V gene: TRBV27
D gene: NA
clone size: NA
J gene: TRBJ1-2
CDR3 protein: CASSPAGDYGYTF
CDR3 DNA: TGTGCCAGCAGCCCCGCGGGGGACTATGGCTACACCTTC